The sequence of this TCR beta chain was determined in a study of cytomegalovirus exposure and HLA in healthy donors. PCR primers comprised 60 Vbeta and 13 Jbeta primers. TCRdb's table, derived via immunoSEQ multiplex PCR, lists solely in-frame clones and lacks some. The data show about 97,000 clones, roughly 74% seen once. Germline loops: CDR1 MNHNY, CDR2 SVGAGI (reference sequence). The V and J ends lost 5 bases and 0 bases respectively, with 16 bases between them. The CDR3 contains 16 residues. V and J are TRBV6-6 and TRBJ2-5, with D hard to call. The sequence derives from a woman aged 40 to 55 in good health and CMV-seronegative. The sample was PBMCs. CDR3 bases: TGTGCCAGCAGTCCAACTTCTCTAGGTTACCAAGAGACCCAGTACTTC. This codes for CASSPTSLGYQETQYF.